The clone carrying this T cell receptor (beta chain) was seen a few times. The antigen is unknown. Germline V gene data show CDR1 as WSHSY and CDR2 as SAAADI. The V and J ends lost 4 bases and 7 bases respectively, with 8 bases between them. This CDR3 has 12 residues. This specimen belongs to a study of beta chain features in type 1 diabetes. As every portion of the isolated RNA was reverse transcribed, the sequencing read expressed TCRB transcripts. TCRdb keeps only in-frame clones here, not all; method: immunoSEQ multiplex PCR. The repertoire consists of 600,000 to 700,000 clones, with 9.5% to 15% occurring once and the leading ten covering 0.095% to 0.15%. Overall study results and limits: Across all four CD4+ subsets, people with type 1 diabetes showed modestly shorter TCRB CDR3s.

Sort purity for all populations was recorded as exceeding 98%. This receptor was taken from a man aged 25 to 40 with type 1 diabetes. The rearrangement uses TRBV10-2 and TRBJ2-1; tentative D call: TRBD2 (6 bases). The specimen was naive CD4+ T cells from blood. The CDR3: CASSVLANEQFF. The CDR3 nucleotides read TGCGCCAGCAGTGTACTAGCAAATGAGCAGTTCTTC.